The 27 T cell receptor beta chains reported below all come from one sample, sequenced in a study of T cell repertoires in cytomegalovirus infection. MiXCR, run by TCRdb on the reads, gives a single entry per CDR3 protein. The sample holds 900,000 to 950,000 distinct CDR3 sequences, around 32% seen once. These TCRs' antigens remain unknown. The material sequenced was cultured CD8+ T cells from PBMCs, taken from culture after CMV antigen stimulation. Receptors were obtained from a human donor in good health (CMV status not recorded). Some clones in this sample may be carry-over from other donors' samples.

The chain joins TRBV5-1 to TRBJ1-2; no clear D gene. Germline CDR1 and CDR2: SGHRS and YFSETQ. This CDR3 contains 16 residues. Trimming removed 0 bases at V and 3 bases at J, with 15 bases between. The CDR3 loop is CASSLGLGRWDYGYTF. In DNA form, the CDR3 reads TGCGCCAGCAGCTTGGGGCTCGGCAGGTGGGACTATGGCTACACCTTC.

CDR3 amino acids: CASGINLPSYNEQFF. CDR3 DNA: TGCGCCAGCGGAATAAATCTCCCCTCCTACAATGAGCAGTTCTTC. V usage is TRBV4-1 and J usage is TRBJ2-1; D is undetermined. The CDR3 consists of 15 residues. V shed 8 bases and J shed 0 bases, with 14 bases lying between them. From germline, CDR1 is MGHRA and CDR2 YSYEKL.

The chain employs TRBV15 and TRBJ1-4; TRBD1 matches at 7 bases. Germline V lookup: CDR1 LNHNV, CDR2 YYDKDF (reference sequence). The CDR3 extends over 13 amino acids. J gave up 5 bases and V 6 bases, and 3 bases lay outside the gene matches. Here the CDR3 reads CATRTGSNEKLFF. The CDR3 DNA is TGTGCCACCAGGACAGGGTCCAATGAAAAACTGTTTTTT. Looking up the rest from reference TRBV15 and TRBJ1-4 gives the full variable domain: DAMVIQNPRYQVTQFGKPVTLSCSQTLNHNVMYWYQQKSSQAPKLLFHYYDKDFNNEADTPDNFQSRRPNTSFCFLDIRSPGLGDTAMYLCATRTGSNEKLFFGSGTQLSVL.

This clonotype came up many times. The CDR3 spells CASSSPWARNTEAFF. The CDR3 DNA reads TGTGCCAGCAGTTCCCCATGGGCGCGGAACACTGAAGCTTTCTTT. This chain uses TRBV12-3 or TRBV12-4 with TRBJ1-1; D is unclear. The CDR3 is made up of 15 amino acids. With 4 bases removed from V and 1 base from J, the gap between germline ends came to 13 bases.

The genes are TRBV7-6 and TRBJ2-7, with 9 bases fitting TRBD1. CDR1 and CDR2 (germline): SGHVS, FNYEAQ. There are 14 residues in the CDR3. V shed 3 bases and J 3 bases; nucleotides not matched to a gene: 3. CDR3 amino acids: CASSFGQGRYEQYV. The CDR3 DNA follows: TGTGCCAGCAGCTTCGGACAGGGGCGCTACGAGCAGTACGTC.

J is TRBJ1-1 and V is TRBV19, with 9 bases lining up with TRBD1. V was clipped by 3 bases and J by 4 bases; unmatched bases: 6. The CDR3 extends over 15 amino acids. Germline V lookup: CDR1 LNHDA, CDR2 SQIVND (reference sequence). The CDR3 DNA reads as TGTGCCAGTAGTATCGACAGGGGGGGGGTCACTGAAGCTTTCTTT. Its translation: CASSIDRGGVTEAFF. The whole variable domain, remainder taken from reference TRBV19 and TRBJ1-1, is DGGITQSPKYLFRKEGQNVTLSCEQNLNHDAMYWYRQDPGQGLRLIYYSQIVNDFQKGDIAEGYSVSREKKESFPLTVTSAQKNPTAFYLCASSIDRGGVTEAFFGQGTRLTVV.

This clonotype came up a few times. V usage is TRBV27 and J usage is TRBJ1-1; D may be TRBD1 (6 bases). CDR1 and CDR2 from the germline V gene are MNHEY and SMNVEV (reference sequence). The CDR3 sequence is 16 residues long. V was cut by 7 bases and J by 1 base, with 19 bases left in between. The CDR3 sequence is CASITLPAGANTEAFF. The CDR3 DNA sequence: TGTGCCAGCATAACCCTCCCGGCGGGGGCGAACACTGAAGCTTTCTTT.

This clonotype has a single count. V is TRBV29-1 and J is TRBJ2-4, with D possibly being TRBD1 (5 bases). The germline CDR1 and CDR2 sequences are SQVTM and ANQGSEA. CDR3 length equals 13 residues. V was pared by 4 bases and J by 3 bases, with 10 bases between. This CDR3 reads CSVVGVGKNIQYF. The CDR3 DNA reads as TGCAGCGTTGTAGGGGTAGGCAAAAACATTCAGTACTTC.

This clonotype was found a few times. The V call is TRBV6-6, the J call TRBJ2-3; 12 bases match TRBD1. CDR3 length: 15 residues. Germline V gene sequence: CDR1 MNHNY, CDR2 SVGAGI (reference sequence). The V segment lost 9 bases and the J segment 5 bases; nucleotides outside the gene matches: 9. CDR3 residues: CASKSGQGAIDTQYF. CDR3 nucleotides: TGTGCCAGTAAATCGGGACAGGGGGCCATAGATACGCAGTATTTT.

As regards this clonotype: The germline gene is not matched at one end of the junction; a read error may be the cause. This chain connects TRBV5-4 to TRBJ2-7; 8 positions agree with TRBD1. The CDR3 has 11 residues. Germline CDR1 reads SGHNT; CDR2 reads YYREEE (reference sequence). Here the CDR3 reads CASSLRTGLVF. CDR3 bases: TGTGCCAGCAGCCTCCGGACAGGGTTGGTCTTC.

This clonotype was seen more than once but under ten times. This chain joins TRBV14 and TRBJ2-3; TRBD2 matches 7 bases. The CDR3 totals 17 residues. Trimming removed 6 bases from V and 1 base from J; junction bases left unmatched: 13. Germline CDR1 is SGHDN and CDR2 is FVKESK. The CDR3 loop is CASRQSLAAGGTDTQYF. CDR3 nucleotide sequence: TGTGCCAGCAGGCAAAGTCTAGCGGCTGGAGGCACAGATACGCAGTATTTT.

The V and J genes are TRBV20-1 and TRBJ2-1; 8 bases line up with TRBD2. Trimming cost V 5 bases and J 1 base; bases outside gene matches: 10. CDR1 and CDR2 (germline): DFQATT, SNEGSKA (reference sequence). The CDR3 is 16 amino acids. The CDR3 reads CSADEYSGDSYNEQFF. CDR3 in DNA: TGCAGTGCTGATGAGTATAGCGGGGATTCCTACAATGAGCAGTTCTTC.

This chain links TRBV6-5 with TRBJ1-4, with a possible D match to TRBD1 (5 bases). The CDR3 is 14 residues long. Germline V gene sequence: CDR1 MNHEY, CDR2 SVGAGI. V lost 2 bases, J lost 8 bases, and 12 bases lay in between. The CDR3 nucleotides are TGTGCCAGCAGTTACGCCGGCAGGGAAGAAAAACTGTTTTTT. As protein: CASSYAGREEKLFF.

This clonotype has only a few counts. This chain connects TRBV28 to TRBJ1-3; maybe TRBD1 (5 bases). Germline V gene lookup returns CDR1 MDHEN and CDR2 SYDVKM. The germline V and J ends were trimmed by 6 bases and 0 bases, with 12 bases remaining between them. The CDR3 has 15 amino acids. CDR3 in amino acids: CASRKDRNSGNTIYF. Written as DNA, the CDR3 is TGTGCCAGCAGAAAAGACAGAAACTCTGGAAACACCATATATTTT.

The rearrangement joins TRBV27 to TRBJ2-3; 8 bases line up with TRBD2. From germline, CDR1 is MNHEY and CDR2 SMNVEV (reference sequence). V shed 7 bases and J 5 bases; nucleotides not matched to a gene: 5. The length of the CDR3 is 13 residues. CDR3 bases: TGTGCCAGCAAGACGGGGGGGCTAGATACGCAGTATTTT. Translated, it gives CASKTGGLDTQYF.

V is TRBV5-5 and J is TRBJ2-3; the D gene is possibly TRBD1 (5 bases). V shed 4 bases and J shed 5 bases, with 11 bases lying between them. This CDR3 has 13 residues. The V gene's germline CDR1 is SGHKS and CDR2 YYEKEE (reference sequence). Here the CDR3 reads CASSPGSEDTQYF. CDR3 bases: TGTGCCAGCAGCCCAGGGTCGGAAGATACGCAGTATTTT.

This clonotype has a handful of counts. This chain joins TRBV12-3 or TRBV12-4 and TRBJ2-7, with D perhaps TRBD1 or TRBD2 (5 bases each). The CDR3 runs 15 residues. Trimming pared 3 bases from V and 3 bases from J, leaving 15 bases between. The CDR3 nucleotides are TGTGCCAGCAGTTTCGGGGCAGGGAGATTCTACGAGCAGTACGTC. This codes for CASSFGAGRFYEQYV.

The chain joins TRBV5-5 to TRBJ2-7; 7 nucleotides align to TRBD1. Germline CDR1 SGHKS, CDR2 YYEKEE (reference sequence). V lost 0 bases and J lost 3; bases outside the gene matches: 3. This CDR3 comprises 14 residues. The CDR3 region is CASSLEGGRYEQYF. DNA for the CDR3: TGTGCCAGCAGCTTGGAAGGGGGCCGCTACGAGCAGTACTTC.

The chain uses TRBV6-6 and TRBJ2-2; 10 positions agree with TRBD1. This CDR3 spans 15 amino acids. The V gene's germline CDR1 is MNHNY and CDR2 SVGAGI (reference sequence). V gave up 2 bases and J gave up 5 bases; unmatched junction bases: 2. In nucleotides, the CDR3 is TGTGCCAGCAGTTACGACAGGGGGCATACCGGGGAGCTGTTTTTT. This encodes CASSYDRGHTGELFF.

The chain couples TRBV6-5 to TRBJ2-7; D remains unclear. Germline CDR1 reads MNHEY; CDR2 reads SVGAGI. The CDR3 sequence is 14 residues long. The V gene lost 3 bases and the J gene lost 0 bases, with 9 bases spanning the gap. CDR3 bases: TGTGCCAGCAGTTATTACGGCTACTCCTACGAGCAGTACTTC. Encoded protein: CASSYYGYSYEQYF.

This clonotype has ten or more counts. The chain uses TRBV12-3 or TRBV12-4 and TRBJ2-2; D ambiguous. This CDR3 has 15 residues. The germline V and J ends were trimmed by 7 bases and 1 base, with 13 bases remaining between them. CDR3: CASNSVGMNTGELFF. Here the CDR3 DNA reads TGTGCCAGCAACTCCGTGGGGATGAACACCGGGGAGCTGTTTTTT.

This clonotype has only a few counts. The chain uses TRBV15 and TRBJ2-5; D unresolved. Germline V gene data show CDR1 as LNHNV and CDR2 as YYDKDF (reference sequence). V was pared by 3 bases and J by 4 bases, with 12 bases between. This CDR3 contains 14 residues. The CDR3 loop is CATSSRRTRETQYF. The CDR3 coding sequence is TGTGCCACCAGCAGTCGGCGGACGAGAGAGACCCAGTACTTC.

This clonotype was detected many times. The chain has TRBV7-8 and TRBJ2-1, with 7 bases aligning to TRBD1. The CDR3 extends over 15 amino acids. Germline lookup yields CDR1 SGHVS and CDR2 FQNEAQ. V shed 5 bases, J shed 5 bases, and the junction held 9 bases outside the gene matches. CDR3 DNA sequence: TGTGCCAGCAGCCCAATGACAGGGTTGAACAATGAGCAGTTCTTC. As protein: CASSPMTGLNNEQFF.

The V gene is TRBV5-4, the J gene TRBJ2-7; the D call may be TRBD1 or TRBD2 (5 bases each). CDR1 SGHNT and CDR2 YYREEE come from the germline V gene (reference sequence). The CDR3 consists of 16 residues. Trimming left V 4 bases short and J 0 bases short, with 17 bases between. The DNA of the CDR3 is TGTGCCAGCAGCCTTTGGCCGGGGCACGGCTCCTACGAGCAGTACTTC. It yields the protein CASSLWPGHGSYEQYF. Full variable domain (outside the CDR3, taken from reference TRBV5-4 and TRBJ2-7): ETGVTQSPTHLIKTRGQQVTLRCSSQSGHNTVSWYQQALGQGPQFIFQYYREEENGRGNFPPRFSGLQFPNYSSELNVNALELDDSALYLCASSLWPGHGSYEQYFGPGTRLTVT.

In this sample, this clonotype turned up a few times. The genes are TRBV19 and TRBJ2-5, with TRBD1 matching over 8 bases. J was trimmed by 1 base and V by 3 bases; bases with no gene match: 4. This CDR3 comprises 15 residues. Germline values: CDR1 LNHDA, CDR2 SQIVND (reference sequence). CDR3 amino acids: CASSITGGTQETQYF. CDR3 nucleotides: TGTGCCAGTAGTATCACAGGGGGGACCCAAGAGACCCAGTACTTC.

Remarks on this clonotype: At one end, the junction sequence differs from germline, possibly due to a read error. V and J are TRBV7-6 and TRBJ1-3, with 9 bases fitting TRBD1. The CDR3 is made up of 17 amino acids. From germline, CDR1 is SGHVS and CDR2 FNYEAQ. DNA for the CDR3: TGTGCCAGCAGCACCCAACCCCCCCGGGACAGGGCGGACACCACATATTTT. Translated, it gives CASSTQPPRDRADTTYF.

The chain couples TRBV27 to TRBJ2-3; 9 bases align to TRBD1. The germline V gene encodes CDR1 MNHEY and CDR2 SMNVEV (reference sequence). Losses at the gene ends were 4 bases for V and 9 bases for J; bases not matched to a gene: 5. The length of the CDR3 is 13 residues. The CDR3: CASSSPGQGTQYF. The DNA for the CDR3 is TGTGCCAGCAGTTCCCCCGGACAGGGGACGCAGTATTTT.